This T cell receptor (beta chain) was documented in a study of blood T cell repertoires in COVID-19 (TCRdb year 2020). For the wider study: Collaborator samples came from the United States, Italy and Spain and covered acute and convalescent phases of COVID-19. Sample metadata almost always included a de-identified subject ID, COVID-19 status, age in years and sex. A freely available public database, intended as a resource for researchers studying the immune response to SARS-CoV-2, is where the repertoires were released. The samples were drawn from two sources: the first 160 participants of the ongoing ImmuneRACE study, and over 1,000 subjects contributed by 6 global collaborators. The dataset comprised deeply sampled blood TCRbeta repertoires from subjects exposed to, actively infected with, or recovered from COVID-19. Where available, HLA class I and class II types were obtained from metadata supplied by the sample provider rather than from assay-based typing. The material from the prospective study consisted of cDNA or gDNA derived from T cells, B-cell-depleted T cells, or PBMCs. General conclusions and limits of the study: How much clinical and demographic metadata was included differed by source and by participant, and the metadata was provided uncurated.

Whole blood was collected in K2EDTA tubes by collaborating institutions according to the institutions' own protocols. For TCRbeta analysis, collaborator samples were shipped as frozen whole blood, as isolated PBMCs, or as DNA extracted from either sample type. Details on this clone: Its antigen specificity is not known. Base-call qualities are not available, and no considerably larger clone is one nucleotide away.

TCRbeta CDR3 regions were amplified from genomic DNA using the immunoSEQ Assay, a bias-controlled multiplex PCR. As for the original processing: Nucleated cell counts per sample were estimated from amplification of reference gene primers within the assay. Sequence reads were collapsed and filtered to measure the absolute abundance of every unique TCRbeta CDR3 rearrangement. Productive Simpson clonality was computed per sample as the square root of Simpson's diversity index over productive rearrangements. The table was pulled from immuneACCESS by TCRdb, which kept in-frame rearrangements only. Such tables lose some clones; where checked, under half of the loss comes from unresolved V genes, and the rest has no known cause. V, J and clone size were drawn from that table, and D and trimming were deduced from the DNA. This sample comprises about 90,000 clones, less than 80% of them detected only once. About 15% of the sample is held by the ten biggest clonotypes.

Specimen: peripheral blood. This TCR was recovered from a woman aged 80 or over with acute or convalescent COVID-19.

The sequenced DNA: TGTGCCAGCAGCACTACAGGGGGCAGGGAATCACCCCTCCACTTT. The encoded protein is CASSTTGGRESPLHF. This receptor chain uses TRBV7-2 and TRBJ1-6, with TRBD1 matching 9 junction bases. CDR1 and CDR2 are read off the germline V gene as SGHTA and FQGNSA. From V the trimming removes 5 bases and from J it removes 10 bases, while the gene matches leave 9 bases of the junction unaccounted for. Including the terminal cysteine and phenylalanine, the CDR3 comprises 15 residues. Only the CDR3 DNA is retained, 45 bases long and in frame from the first base.